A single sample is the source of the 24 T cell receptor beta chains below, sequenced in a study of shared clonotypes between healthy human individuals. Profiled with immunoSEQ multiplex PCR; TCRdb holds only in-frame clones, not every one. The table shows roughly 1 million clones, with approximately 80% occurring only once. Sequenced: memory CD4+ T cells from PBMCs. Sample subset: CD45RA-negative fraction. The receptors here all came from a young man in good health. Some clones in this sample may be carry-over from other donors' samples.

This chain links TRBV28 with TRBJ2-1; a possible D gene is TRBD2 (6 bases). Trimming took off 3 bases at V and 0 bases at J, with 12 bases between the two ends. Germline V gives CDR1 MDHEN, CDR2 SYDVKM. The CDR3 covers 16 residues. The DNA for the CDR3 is TGTGCCAGCAGTTTTGGAGGGGCTGGCTCCTACAATGAGCAGTTCTTC. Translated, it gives CASSFGGAGSYNEQFF.

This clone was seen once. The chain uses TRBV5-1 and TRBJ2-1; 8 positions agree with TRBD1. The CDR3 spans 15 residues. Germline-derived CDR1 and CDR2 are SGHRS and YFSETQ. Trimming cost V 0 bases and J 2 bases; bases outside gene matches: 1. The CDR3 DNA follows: TGCGCCAGCAGCTTGGGGACAGGGCCCTACAATGAGCAGTTCTTC. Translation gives CASSLGTGPYNEQFF.

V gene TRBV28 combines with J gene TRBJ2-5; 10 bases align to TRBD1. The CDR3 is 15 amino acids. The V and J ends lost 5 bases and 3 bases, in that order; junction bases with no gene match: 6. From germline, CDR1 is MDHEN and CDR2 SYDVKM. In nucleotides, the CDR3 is TGTGCCAGCAGTGTAGCGGGACAGGGGAAAGAGACCCAGTACTTC. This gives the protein CASSVAGQGKETQYF.

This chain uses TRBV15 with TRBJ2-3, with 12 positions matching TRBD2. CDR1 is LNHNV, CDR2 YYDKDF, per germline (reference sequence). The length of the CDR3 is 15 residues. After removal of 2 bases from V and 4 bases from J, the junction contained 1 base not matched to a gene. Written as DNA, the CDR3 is TGTGCCACCAGCAGACTAGCGGGAGGGCCAGATACGCAGTATTTT. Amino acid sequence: CATSRLAGGPDTQYF.

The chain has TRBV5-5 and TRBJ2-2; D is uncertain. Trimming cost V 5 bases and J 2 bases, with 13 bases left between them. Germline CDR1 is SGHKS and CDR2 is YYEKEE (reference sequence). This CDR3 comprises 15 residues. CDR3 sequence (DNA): TGTGCCAGCAGTTCGTGGGATTTTAACACCGGGGAGCTGTTTTTT. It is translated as CASSSWDFNTGELFF.

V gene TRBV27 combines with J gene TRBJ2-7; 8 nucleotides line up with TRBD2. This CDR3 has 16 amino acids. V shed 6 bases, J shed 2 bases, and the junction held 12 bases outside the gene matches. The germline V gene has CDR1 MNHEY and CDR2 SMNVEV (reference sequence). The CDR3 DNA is TGTGCCAGCAGGACCCTACTAGCGGCCAGAGCCTACGAGCAGTACTTC. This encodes CASRTLLAARAYEQYF.

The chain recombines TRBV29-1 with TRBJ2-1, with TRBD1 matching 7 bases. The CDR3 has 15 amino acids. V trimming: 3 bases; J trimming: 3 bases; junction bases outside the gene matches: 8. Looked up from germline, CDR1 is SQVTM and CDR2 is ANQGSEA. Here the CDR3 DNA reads TGCAGCGTTGACGACCAGTGGGACAGCTACAATGAGCAGTTCTTC. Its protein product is CSVDDQWDSYNEQFF.

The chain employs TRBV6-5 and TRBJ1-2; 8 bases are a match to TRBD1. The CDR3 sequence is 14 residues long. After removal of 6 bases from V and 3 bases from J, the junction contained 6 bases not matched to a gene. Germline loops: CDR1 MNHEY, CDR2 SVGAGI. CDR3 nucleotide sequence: TGTGCCAGCAGCCCAGGACAGGGACACTATGGCTACACCTTC. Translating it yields CASSPGQGHYGYTF.

The CDR3 here is CASSLGTPWTQYF. The CDR3, as DNA: TGTGCCAGCAGCTTAGGGACCCCCTGGACCCAGTACTTC. The genes are TRBV11-3 and TRBJ2-5; D is uncertain. V was cut by 1 base and J by 7 bases, with 10 bases left in between. The CDR3 covers 13 residues. Germline CDR1 reads SGHNT; CDR2 reads YENEEA.

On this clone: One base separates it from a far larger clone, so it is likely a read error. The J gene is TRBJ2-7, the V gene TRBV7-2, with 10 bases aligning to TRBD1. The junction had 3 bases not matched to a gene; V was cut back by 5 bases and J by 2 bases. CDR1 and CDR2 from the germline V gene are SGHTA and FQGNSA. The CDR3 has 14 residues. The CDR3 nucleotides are TGTGCCAGCAGCACCGGACAGGGGGCCTACGAGCAGTACTTC. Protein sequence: CASSTGQGAYEQYF.

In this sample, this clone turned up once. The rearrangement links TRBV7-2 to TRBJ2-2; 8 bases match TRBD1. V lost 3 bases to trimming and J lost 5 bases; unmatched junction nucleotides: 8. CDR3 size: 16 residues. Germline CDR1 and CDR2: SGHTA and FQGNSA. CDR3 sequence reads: CASSLFRQGYTGELFF. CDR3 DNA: TGTGCCAGCAGCTTGTTCCGACAGGGGTATACCGGGGAGCTGTTTTTT. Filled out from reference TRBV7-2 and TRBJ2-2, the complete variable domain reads GAGVSQSPSNKVTEKGKDVELRCDPISGHTALYWYRQSLGQGLEFLIYFQGNSAPDKSGLPSDRFSAERTGGSVSTLTIQRTQQEDSAVYLCASSLFRQGYTGELFFGEGSRLTVL.

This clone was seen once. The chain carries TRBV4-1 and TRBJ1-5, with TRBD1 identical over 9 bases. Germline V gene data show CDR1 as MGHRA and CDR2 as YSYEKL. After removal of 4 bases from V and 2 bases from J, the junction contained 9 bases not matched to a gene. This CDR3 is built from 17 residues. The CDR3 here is CASSPQQGARGNQPQHF. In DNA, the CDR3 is TGCGCCAGCAGCCCACAACAGGGGGCGAGGGGCAATCAGCCCCAGCATTTT.

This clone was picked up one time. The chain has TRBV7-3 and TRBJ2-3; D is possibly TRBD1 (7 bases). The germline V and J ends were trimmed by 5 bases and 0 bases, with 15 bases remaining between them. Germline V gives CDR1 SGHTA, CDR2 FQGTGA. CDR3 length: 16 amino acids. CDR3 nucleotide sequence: TGTGCCAGCAGCACATGGGGGGACAGCAGCACAGATACGCAGTATTTT. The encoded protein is CASSTWGDSSTDTQYF.

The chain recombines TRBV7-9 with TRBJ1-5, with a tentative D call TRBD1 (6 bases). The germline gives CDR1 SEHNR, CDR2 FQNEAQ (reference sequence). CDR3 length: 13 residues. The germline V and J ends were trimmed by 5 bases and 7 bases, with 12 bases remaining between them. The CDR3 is CASSPEQGQPQHF. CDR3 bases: TGTGCCAGCAGCCCGGAACAGGGACAGCCCCAGCATTTT.

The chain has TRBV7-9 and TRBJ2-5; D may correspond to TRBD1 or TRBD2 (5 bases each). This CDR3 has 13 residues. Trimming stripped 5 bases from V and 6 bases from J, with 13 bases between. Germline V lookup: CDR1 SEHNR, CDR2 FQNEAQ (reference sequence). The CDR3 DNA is TGTGCCAGCAGCGTTGGGACGGGGAAGACCCAGTACTTC. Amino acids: CASSVGTGKTQYF. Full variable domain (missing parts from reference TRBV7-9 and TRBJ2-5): DTGVSQNPRHKITKRGQNVTFRCDPISEHNRLYWYRQTLGQGPEFLTYFQNEAQLEKSRLLSDRFSAERPKGSFSTLEIQRTEQGDSAMYLCASSVGTGKTQYFGPGTRLLVL.

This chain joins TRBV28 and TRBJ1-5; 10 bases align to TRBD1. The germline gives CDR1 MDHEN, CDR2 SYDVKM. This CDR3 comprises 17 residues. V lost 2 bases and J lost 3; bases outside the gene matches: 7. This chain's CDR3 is CASSLRGQGSYNQPQHF. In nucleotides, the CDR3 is TGTGCCAGCAGTTTACGGGGACAGGGGTCTTACAATCAGCCCCAGCATTTT.

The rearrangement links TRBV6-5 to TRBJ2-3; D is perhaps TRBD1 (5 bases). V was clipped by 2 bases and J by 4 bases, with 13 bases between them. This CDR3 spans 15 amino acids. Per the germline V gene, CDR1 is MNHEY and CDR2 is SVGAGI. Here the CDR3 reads CASSYNPRVADTQYF. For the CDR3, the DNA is TGTGCCAGCAGTTACAATCCCAGGGTGGCAGATACGCAGTATTTT.

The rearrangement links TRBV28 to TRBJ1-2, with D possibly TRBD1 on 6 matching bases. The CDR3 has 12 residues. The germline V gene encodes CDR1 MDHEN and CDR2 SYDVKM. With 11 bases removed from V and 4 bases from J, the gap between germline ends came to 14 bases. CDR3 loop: CASEGETYGYTF. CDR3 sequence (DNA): TGTGCCTCCGAGGGGGAAACCTATGGCTACACCTTC.

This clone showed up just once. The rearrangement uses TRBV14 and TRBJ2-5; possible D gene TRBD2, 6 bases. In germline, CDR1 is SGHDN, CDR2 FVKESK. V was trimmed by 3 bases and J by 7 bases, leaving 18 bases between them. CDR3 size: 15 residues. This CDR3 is CASSQTSGPLGTQYF. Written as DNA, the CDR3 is TGTGCCAGCAGCCAGACCAGCGGGCCTCTTGGGACCCAGTACTTC. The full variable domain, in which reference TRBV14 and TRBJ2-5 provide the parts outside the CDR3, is EAGVTQFPSHSVIEKGQTVTLRCDPISGHDNLYWYRRVMGKEIKFLLHFVKESKQDESGMPNNRFLAERTGGTYSTLKVQPAELEDSGVYFCASSQTSGPLGTQYFGPGTRLLVL.

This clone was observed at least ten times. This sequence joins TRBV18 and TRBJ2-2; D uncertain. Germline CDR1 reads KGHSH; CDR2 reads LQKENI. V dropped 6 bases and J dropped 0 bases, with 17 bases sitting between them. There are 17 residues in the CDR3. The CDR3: CASSFYQFNANTGELFF. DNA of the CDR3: TGTGCCAGCTCGTTTTACCAGTTTAACGCGAACACCGGGGAGCTGTTTTTT.

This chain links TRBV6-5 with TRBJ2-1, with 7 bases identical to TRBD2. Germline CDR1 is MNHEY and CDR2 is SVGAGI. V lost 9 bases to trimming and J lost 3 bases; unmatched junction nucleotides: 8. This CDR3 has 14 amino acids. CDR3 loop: CARSRDYHYNEQFF. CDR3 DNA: TGTGCCAGAAGCCGGGACTACCACTACAATGAGCAGTTCTTC.

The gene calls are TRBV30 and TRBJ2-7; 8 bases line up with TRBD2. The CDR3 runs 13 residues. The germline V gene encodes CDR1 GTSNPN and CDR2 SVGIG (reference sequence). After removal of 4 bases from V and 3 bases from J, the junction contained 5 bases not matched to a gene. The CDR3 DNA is TGTGCCTGGACCCCGAGCGGGAGCTACGAGCAGTACTTC. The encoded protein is CAWTPSGSYEQYF. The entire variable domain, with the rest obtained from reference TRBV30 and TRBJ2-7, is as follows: SQTIHQWPATLVQPVGSPLSLECTVEGTSNPNLYWYRQAAGRGLQLLFYSVGIGQISSEVPQNLSASRPQDRQFILSSKKLLLSDSGFYLCAWTPSGSYEQYFGPGTRLTVT.

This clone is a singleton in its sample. The DNA of the CDR3 is TGTGCCAGCTCACCACCGAGTCTAGCGGGGGAGACCCAGTACTTC. Its protein product is CASSPPSLAGETQYF. The chain recombines TRBV18 with TRBJ2-5, with 9 bases that match TRBD2. J lost 5 bases, V lost 0 bases, and 4 bases had no gene match. Per germline, CDR1 KGHSH and CDR2 LQKENI. This CDR3 has 15 amino acids.

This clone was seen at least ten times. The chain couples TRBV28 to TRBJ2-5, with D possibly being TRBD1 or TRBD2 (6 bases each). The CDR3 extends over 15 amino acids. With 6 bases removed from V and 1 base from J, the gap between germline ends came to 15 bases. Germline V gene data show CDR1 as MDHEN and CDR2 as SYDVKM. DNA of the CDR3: TGTGCCAGCAGCCGCTACGGGGGCGGCCAAGAGACCCAGTACTTC. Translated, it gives CASSRYGGGQETQYF.